Given below is one T cell receptor beta chain in context. What it binds is unknown. This sample is drawn from a study of blood T cells in healthy people across ages. Study-wide findings and caveats: Estimated diversity, derived from one million T cells, was regarded as an underestimate. Long-lived donors had more naive CD4+ cells and higher diversity than aged donors.

Through a sample-barcoded 5' primer and a J-beta primer mix, a second PCR was run for roughly 6 to 11 cycles. TCRdb fed the 5' RACE reads into MiXCR, producing one record per CDR3 protein. Of 2 million or so distinct CDR3 sequences in the sample, less than 50% are singletons; the top ten hold around 2.1%. It was about 9.4 milliliters of peripheral blood that were drawn from each donor. PBMCs were isolated at a quantity of at least 7 million per sample. Trimming removed 0 bases from V and 7 bases from J, with 13 bases in between. CDR1 is MGHRA and CDR2 is YSYEKL in the germline V gene. The CDR3 spans 16 residues.

Source material: blood. The chain couples TRBV4-1 to TRBJ1-6; TRBD1 is a possible D gene (6 bases). This receptor was obtained from a woman in her 40s in good health. In DNA, the CDR3 is TGCGCCAGCAGCCAAGATGGAAGGCAGGGGAATTCACCCCTCCACTTT. This gives the protein CASSQDGRQGNSPLHF.